The present T cell receptor (beta chain) was sequenced within a study of T cell responses to AZD1222 COVID-19 vaccine. General study points: The study found Spike-specific TCR breadth and depth rose after two AZD1222 doses. Just 5 to 7 AZD1222 recipients were seropositive at baseline.

Clones were read by immunoSEQ multiplex PCR, and TCRdb kept only the in-frame ones, dropping some. The table lists 100,000 to 150,000 clones, 86% of them singletons. Comment on this clone: The antigen is undetermined.

The CDR3 runs 12 residues. The germline V and J ends were trimmed by 1 base and 6 bases, with 6 bases remaining between them. CDR1 and CDR2 from the germline V gene are LGHDT and YNNKEL (reference sequence). The sequenced sample was peripheral blood, obtained 28 days after the second AZD1222 dose. The chain combines TRBV3-1 (or the pseudogene TRBV3-2) with TRBJ1-1; D unresolved. The sequence derives from an adult who received the AZD1222 COVID-19 vaccine. The CDR3: CASSQAPAEAFF. For the CDR3, the DNA is TGTGCCAGCAGCCAAGCCCCCGCTGAAGCTTTCTTT.